The clone carrying this TCR beta chain came up a few times. The antigen is unknown. This sample stems from a study of blood T cells in healthy people across ages. This CDR3 region has 16 residues. Together with a sample-barcoded 5' primer, a J-beta primer mix was included in a second PCR lasting about 7 to 12 cycles. Each CDR3 protein is one row after TCRdb ran MiXCR on the 5' RACE reads. The table includes hundreds of thousands of distinct CDR3 sequences, 24% detected once. Findings and limits, study-wide: Because sorting was not performed, PBMCs prevented conclusive naive versus antigen-experienced comparison.

A further study also used this sample, focusing on T cells of mothers and their children. That work states: Once extracted, all RNA went into cDNA synthesis at about 1.5 ug per 15 ul. Mothers gave over 9.5 million TCR beta CDR3 reads each, and children about 3 million each. At a sensitivity of approximately 100 clones per million clonotypes, no persistent microchimeric T cell clones appeared.

The chain links TRBV12-3 or TRBV12-4 to TRBJ2-1, with 10 bases aligning to TRBD2. The DNA end favors TRBJ2-5, so the J call may be wrong. The clonotype originates from a boy aged 5-17 years in good health. The sample was blood. The CDR3 nucleotides read TGTGCCAGCAGTCAAACCGGGACTAGCGATCAAGAGACCCAGTACTTC. It codes for CASSQTGTSDQETQYF.